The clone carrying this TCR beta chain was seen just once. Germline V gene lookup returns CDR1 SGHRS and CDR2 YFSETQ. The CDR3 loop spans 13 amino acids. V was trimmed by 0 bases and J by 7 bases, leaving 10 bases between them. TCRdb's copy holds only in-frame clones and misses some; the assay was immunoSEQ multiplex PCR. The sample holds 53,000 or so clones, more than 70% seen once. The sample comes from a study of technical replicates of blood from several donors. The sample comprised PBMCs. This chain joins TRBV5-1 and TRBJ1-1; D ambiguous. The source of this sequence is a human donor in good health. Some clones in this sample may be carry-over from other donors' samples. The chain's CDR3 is CASSLAPSGEAFF. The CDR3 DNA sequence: TGCGCCAGCAGCTTGGCCCCGTCAGGTGAAGCTTTCTTT.